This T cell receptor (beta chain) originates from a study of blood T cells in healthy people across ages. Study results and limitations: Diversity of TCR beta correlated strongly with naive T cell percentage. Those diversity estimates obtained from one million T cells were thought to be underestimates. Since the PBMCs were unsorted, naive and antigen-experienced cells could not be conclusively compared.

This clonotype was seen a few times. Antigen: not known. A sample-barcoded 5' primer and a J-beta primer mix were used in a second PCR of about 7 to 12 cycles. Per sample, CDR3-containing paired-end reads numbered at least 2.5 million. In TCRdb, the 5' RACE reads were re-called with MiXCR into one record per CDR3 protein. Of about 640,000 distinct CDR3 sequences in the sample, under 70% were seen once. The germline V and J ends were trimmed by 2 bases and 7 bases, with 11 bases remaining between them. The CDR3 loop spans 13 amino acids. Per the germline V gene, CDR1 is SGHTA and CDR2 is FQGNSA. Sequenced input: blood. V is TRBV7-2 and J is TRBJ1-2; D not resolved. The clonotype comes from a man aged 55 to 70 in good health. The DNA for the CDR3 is TGTGCCAGCAGCTTAACTCCCAGAGGTGGCTACACCTTC. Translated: CASSLTPRGGYTF.